The 13 T cell receptor beta chains below were found in one sample sequenced in a study of T cell responses to AZD1222 COVID-19 vaccine. This table comes from immunoSEQ multiplex PCR, and its TCRdb copy is limited to in-frame clones, with some not included. This sample yields approximately 100,000 clones, of which less than 90% are seen a single time; less than 5% belongs to the top ten. Here the sequenced sample was peripheral blood, taken 28 days after the second AZD1222 dose. The receptors shown here come from an adult who received the AZD1222 COVID-19 vaccine.

CDR3: CASSLRTGDGYTF. For the CDR3, the DNA is TGTGCCAGCAGCCTGAGAACAGGGGATGGCTACACCTTC. The chain recombines TRBV27 with TRBJ1-2, with 7 nucleotides matching TRBD1. In germline, CDR1 is MNHEY, CDR2 SMNVEV (reference sequence). This CDR3 is 13 amino acids long. Losses at the gene ends were 6 bases for V and 6 bases for J; bases not matched to a gene: 7.

The rearrangement links TRBV5-4 to TRBJ2-2; 12 nucleotides agree with TRBD2. Germline values: CDR1 SGHNT, CDR2 YYREEE (reference sequence). The CDR3 runs 15 residues. Germline trimming cut 4 bases from V and 7 bases from J; bases unmatched to any gene: 5. The CDR3 protein is CASSRTSGAYGELFF. For the CDR3, the DNA is TGTGCCAGCAGCCGGACTAGCGGGGCGTACGGGGAGCTGTTTTTT.

The rearrangement uses TRBV5-6 and TRBJ1-6, with D perhaps TRBD1 (5 bases). CDR1 is SGHDT, CDR2 YYEEEE, per germline. The V and J ends lost 0 bases and 10 bases respectively, with 20 bases between them. The CDR3 extends over 17 amino acids. The CDR3 region is CASSLAYTGTVRSPLHF. CDR3 in DNA: TGTGCCAGCAGCTTGGCCTACACCGGGACGGTCCGATCACCCCTCCACTTT. Variable domain in full (rest from reference TRBV5-6 and TRBJ1-6): DAGVTQSPTHLIKTRGQQVTLRCSPKSGHDTVSWYQQALGQGPQFIFQYYEEEERQRGNFPDRFSGHQFPNYSSELNVNALLLGDSALYLCASSLAYTGTVRSPLHFGNGTRLTVT.

The sample holds one count of this clone. V usage is TRBV7-6 and J usage is TRBJ1-1; TRBD1 matches at 10 bases. The CDR3 is 13 amino acids. V lost 5 bases to trimming and J lost 5 bases; unmatched junction nucleotides: 2. The germline V gene has CDR1 SGHVS and CDR2 FNYEAQ. CDR3 sequence: CASSGDRGTEAFF. CDR3 nucleotides: TGTGCCAGCAGCGGGGACAGGGGTACTGAAGCTTTCTTT.

V gene TRBV6-6 combines with J gene TRBJ2-3, with no clear D. Trimming took off 3 bases at V and 2 bases at J, with 9 bases between the two ends. Per germline, CDR1 MNHNY and CDR2 SVGAGI (reference sequence). CDR3 length: 14 amino acids. CDR3 nucleotide sequence: TGTGCCAGCAGTTATGGGCAGAACACAGATACGCAGTATTTT. This codes for CASSYGQNTDTQYF.

CDR3 sequence (DNA): TGCGCCAGCAGTAGAGAACAAACCGGGGAGCTGTTTTTT. Amino acid sequence: CASSREQTGELFF. This rearrangement joins TRBV5-1 to TRBJ2-2; D remains ambiguous. The CDR3 is 13 amino acids. V was shortened by 5 bases and J by 5 bases, with 10 bases between the two germline ends. Germline CDR1 is SGHRS and CDR2 is YFSETQ.

The V call is TRBV28, the J call TRBJ1-4, with a tentative D call TRBD1 (5 bases). CDR3 length: 15 residues. V lost 6 bases to trimming and J lost 8 bases, with 19 bases between them. Per the germline V gene, CDR1 is MDHEN and CDR2 is SYDVKM. The CDR3 protein is CASRSPGAEGEKLFF. CDR3 bases: TGTGCCAGCAGATCCCCTGGGGCTGAGGGGGAAAAACTGTTTTTT.

This rearrangement joins TRBV7-3 to TRBJ2-3, with 14 bases lining up with TRBD2. Germline loops: CDR1 SGHTA, CDR2 FQGTGA. Trimming at V came to 5 bases and at J to 1 base, leaving 2 bases not matched to a gene. This CDR3 is 16 amino acids long. DNA of the CDR3: TGTGCCAGCAGCCAGGGACTAGCGGGGGGCACAGATACGCAGTATTTT. As protein: CASSQGLAGGTDTQYF.

This chain connects TRBV9 to TRBJ2-1, with 7 bases matching TRBD1. The CDR3 is 14 amino acids. Germline V gene lookup returns CDR1 SGDLS and CDR2 YYNGEE. V lost 2 bases and J lost 12; bases outside the gene matches: 11. The CDR3 sequence is CASSVRDRESVQFF. As DNA, the CDR3 is TGTGCCAGCAGCGTGCGCGACAGGGAGAGTGTGCAGTTCTTC.

V is TRBV6-5 and J is TRBJ1-4; D gene uncertain. V lost 10 bases to trimming and J lost 0 bases, with 9 bases between them. CDR1 MNHEY and CDR2 SVGAGI come from the germline V gene. The CDR3 extends over 13 amino acids. As DNA, the CDR3 is TGTGCCACCAGACAAACAACTAATGAAAAACTGTTTTTT. The encoded protein is CATRQTTNEKLFF.

The chain uses TRBV2 and TRBJ2-5, with 8 bases matching TRBD1. This CDR3 spans 13 amino acids. The J segment lost 4 bases and the V segment lost 4 bases, leaving 2 bases of the junction unmatched. CDR1 and CDR2 from the germline V gene are SNHLY and FYNNEI. CDR3 loop: CASSAGGPETQYF. In nucleotides, the CDR3 is TGTGCCAGCAGTGCAGGGGGCCCAGAGACCCAGTACTTC.

V usage is TRBV6-9 and J usage is TRBJ1-2; D possibly corresponds to TRBD1 (5 bases). The CDR3 sequence is 16 residues long. Germline CDR1 and CDR2: MNHGY and SVAAGI. Deletions cut 6 bases from V and 0 bases from J, with 17 bases between. For the CDR3, the DNA is TGTGCCAGCAGCCCCCCCAGGACACTCACTAACTATGGCTACACCTTC. It codes for CASSPPRTLTNYGYTF.

The chain joins TRBV6-5 to TRBJ1-1; D uncertain. The ends were cut back, 6 bases at V and 0 bases at J, with 14 bases in the middle. The CDR3 spans 15 residues. CDR1 is MNHEY, CDR2 SVGAGI, per germline. CDR3 amino acids: CASSLQTSMNTEAFF. The CDR3 coding sequence is TGTGCCAGCAGCCTTCAGACAAGTATGAACACTGAAGCTTTCTTT.